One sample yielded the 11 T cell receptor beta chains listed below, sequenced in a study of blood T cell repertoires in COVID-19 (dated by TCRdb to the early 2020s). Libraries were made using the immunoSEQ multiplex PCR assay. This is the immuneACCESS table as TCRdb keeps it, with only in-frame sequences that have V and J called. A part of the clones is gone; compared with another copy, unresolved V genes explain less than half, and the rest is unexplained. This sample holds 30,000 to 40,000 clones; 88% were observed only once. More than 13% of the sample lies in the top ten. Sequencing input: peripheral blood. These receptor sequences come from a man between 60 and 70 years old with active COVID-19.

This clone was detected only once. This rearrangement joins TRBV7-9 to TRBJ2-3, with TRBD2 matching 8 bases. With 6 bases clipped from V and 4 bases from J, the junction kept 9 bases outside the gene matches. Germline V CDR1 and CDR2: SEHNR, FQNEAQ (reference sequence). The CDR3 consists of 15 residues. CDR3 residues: CASSYLSGNSDTQYF. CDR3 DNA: TGTGCCAGCAGTTACCTTAGCGGGAACTCAGATACGCAGTATTTT.

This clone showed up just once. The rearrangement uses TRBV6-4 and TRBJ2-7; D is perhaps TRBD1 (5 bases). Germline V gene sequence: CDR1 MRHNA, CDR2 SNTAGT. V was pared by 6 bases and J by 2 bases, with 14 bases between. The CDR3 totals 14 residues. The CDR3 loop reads CASRADKPPYEQYF. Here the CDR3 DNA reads TGTGCCAGCAGGGCGGACAAGCCTCCCTACGAGCAGTACTTC.

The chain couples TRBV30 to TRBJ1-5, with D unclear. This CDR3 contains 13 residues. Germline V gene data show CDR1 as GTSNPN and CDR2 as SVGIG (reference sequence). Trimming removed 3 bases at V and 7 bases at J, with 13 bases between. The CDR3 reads CAWSAQTGQPQHF. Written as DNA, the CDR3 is TGTGCCTGGAGCGCTCAAACGGGGCAGCCCCAGCATTTT.

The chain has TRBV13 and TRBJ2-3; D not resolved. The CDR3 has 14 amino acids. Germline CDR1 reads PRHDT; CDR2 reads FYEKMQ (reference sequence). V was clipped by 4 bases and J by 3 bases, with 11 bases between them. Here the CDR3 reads CASSSTTRTDTQYF. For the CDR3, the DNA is TGTGCCAGCAGCTCCACGACGCGGACAGATACGCAGTATTTT.

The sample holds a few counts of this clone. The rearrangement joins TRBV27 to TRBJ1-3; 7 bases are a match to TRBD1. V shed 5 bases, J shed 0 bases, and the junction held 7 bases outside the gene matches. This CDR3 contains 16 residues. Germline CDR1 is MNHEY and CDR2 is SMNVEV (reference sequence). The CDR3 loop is CASSPGQAFSGNTIYF. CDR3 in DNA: TGTGCCAGCAGTCCCGGACAGGCTTTCTCTGGAAACACCATATATTTT.

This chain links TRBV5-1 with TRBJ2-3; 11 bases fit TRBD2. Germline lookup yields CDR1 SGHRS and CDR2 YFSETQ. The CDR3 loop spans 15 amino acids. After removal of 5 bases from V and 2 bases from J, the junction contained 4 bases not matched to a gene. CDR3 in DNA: TGCGCCAGCAGTCCTAGCGGGAGGACCACAGATACGCAGTATTTT. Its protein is CASSPSGRTTDTQYF.

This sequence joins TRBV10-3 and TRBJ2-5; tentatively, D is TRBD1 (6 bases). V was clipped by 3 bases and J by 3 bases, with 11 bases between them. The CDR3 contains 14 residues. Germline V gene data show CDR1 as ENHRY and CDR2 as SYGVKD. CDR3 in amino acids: CAISEWDKKETQYF. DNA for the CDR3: TGTGCCATCAGTGAATGGGACAAAAAAGAGACCCAGTACTTC.

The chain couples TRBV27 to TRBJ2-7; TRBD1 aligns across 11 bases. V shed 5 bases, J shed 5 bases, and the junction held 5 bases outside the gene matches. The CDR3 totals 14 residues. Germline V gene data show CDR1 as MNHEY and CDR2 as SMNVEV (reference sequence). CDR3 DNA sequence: TGTGCCAGCAGTCCAGGACAGGGGGCCCACGAGCAGTACTTC. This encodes CASSPGQGAHEQYF.

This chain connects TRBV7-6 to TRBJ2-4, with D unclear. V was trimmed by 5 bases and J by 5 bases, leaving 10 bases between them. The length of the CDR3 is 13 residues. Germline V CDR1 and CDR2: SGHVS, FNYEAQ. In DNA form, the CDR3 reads TGTGCCAGCAGCCTCCGTGGAGAAAACATTCAGTACTTC. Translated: CASSLRGENIQYF.

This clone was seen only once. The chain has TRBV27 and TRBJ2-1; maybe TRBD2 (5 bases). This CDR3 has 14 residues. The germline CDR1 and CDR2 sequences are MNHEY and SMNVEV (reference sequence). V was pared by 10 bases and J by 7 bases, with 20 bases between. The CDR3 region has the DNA TGTGCCACGGGGAAAAGGCTAGAGGGTAATGAGCAGTTCTTC. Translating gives CATGKRLEGNEQFF.

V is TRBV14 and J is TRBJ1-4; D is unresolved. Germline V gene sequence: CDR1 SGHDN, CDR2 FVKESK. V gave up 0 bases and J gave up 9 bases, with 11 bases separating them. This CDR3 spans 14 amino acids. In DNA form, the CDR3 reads TGTGCCAGCAGCCAAGAGTCTGGCACCCAAAAACTGTTTTTT. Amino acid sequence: CASSQESGTQKLFF. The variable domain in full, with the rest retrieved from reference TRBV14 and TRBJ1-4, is EAGVTQFPSHSVIEKGQTVTLRCDPISGHDNLYWYRRVMGKEIKFLLHFVKESKQDESGMPNNRFLAERTGGTYSTLKVQPAELEDSGVYFCASSQESGTQKLFFGSGTQLSVL.